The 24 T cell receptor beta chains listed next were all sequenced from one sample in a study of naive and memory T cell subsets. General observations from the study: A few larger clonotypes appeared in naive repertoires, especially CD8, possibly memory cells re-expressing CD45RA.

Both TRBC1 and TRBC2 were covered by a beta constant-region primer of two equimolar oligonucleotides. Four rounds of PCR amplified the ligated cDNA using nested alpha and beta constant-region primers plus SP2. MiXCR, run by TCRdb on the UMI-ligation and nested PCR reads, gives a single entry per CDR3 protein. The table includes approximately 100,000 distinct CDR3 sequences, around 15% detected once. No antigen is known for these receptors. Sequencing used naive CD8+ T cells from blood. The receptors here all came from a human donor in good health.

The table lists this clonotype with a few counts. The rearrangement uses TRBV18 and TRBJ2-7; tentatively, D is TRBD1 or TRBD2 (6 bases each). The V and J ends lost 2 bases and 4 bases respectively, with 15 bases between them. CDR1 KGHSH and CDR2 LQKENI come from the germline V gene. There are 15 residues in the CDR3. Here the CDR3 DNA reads TGTGCCAGCTCACCAACCGCTGGAGGGGGATACGAGCAGTACTTC. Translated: CASSPTAGGGYEQYF.

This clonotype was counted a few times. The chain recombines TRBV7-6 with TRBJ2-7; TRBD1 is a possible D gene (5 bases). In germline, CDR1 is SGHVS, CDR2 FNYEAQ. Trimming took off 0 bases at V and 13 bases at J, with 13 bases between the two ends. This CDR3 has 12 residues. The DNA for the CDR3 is TGTGCCAGCAGCTTAGCGCTGAGCAGGGAATACTTC. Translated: CASSLALSREYF.

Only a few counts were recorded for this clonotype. CDR3 loop: CASSELAGGQDTQYF. In nucleotides, the CDR3 is TGTGCCAGTAGTGAACTAGCGGGAGGGCAAGATACGCAGTATTTT. V gene TRBV19 combines with J gene TRBJ2-3; TRBD2 agrees at 13 bases. J was trimmed by 5 bases and V by 5 bases; bases with no gene match: 4. Germline loops: CDR1 LNHDA, CDR2 SQIVND (reference sequence). The CDR3 contains 15 residues. Complete variable domain (other parts from reference TRBV19 and TRBJ2-3): DGGITQSPKYLFRKEGQNVTLSCEQNLNHDAMYWYRQDPGQGLRLIYYSQIVNDFQKGDIAEGYSVSREKKESFPLTVTSAQKNPTAFYLCASSELAGGQDTQYFGPGTRLTVL.

In DNA form, the CDR3 reads TGCAGCGTTGAAACGGAGAGGTACGAGCAGTACTTC. Protein: CSVETERYEQYF. V gene TRBV29-1 combines with J gene TRBJ2-7; D not resolved. Trimming stripped 2 bases from V and 4 bases from J, with 9 bases between. The CDR3 has 12 amino acids. Looked up from germline, CDR1 is SQVTM and CDR2 is ANQGSEA.

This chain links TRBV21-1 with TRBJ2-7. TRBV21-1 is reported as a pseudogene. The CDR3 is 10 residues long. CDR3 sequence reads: CASKIAEQYF. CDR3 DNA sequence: TGTGCCAGCAAGATAGCCGAGCAGTACTTC.

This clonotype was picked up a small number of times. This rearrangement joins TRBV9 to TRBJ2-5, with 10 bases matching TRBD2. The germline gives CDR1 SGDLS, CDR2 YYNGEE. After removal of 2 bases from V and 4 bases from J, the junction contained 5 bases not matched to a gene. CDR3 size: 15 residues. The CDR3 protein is CASSVSGGAGETQYF. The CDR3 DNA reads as TGTGCCAGCAGCGTGAGCGGGGGGGCGGGAGAGACCCAGTACTTC.

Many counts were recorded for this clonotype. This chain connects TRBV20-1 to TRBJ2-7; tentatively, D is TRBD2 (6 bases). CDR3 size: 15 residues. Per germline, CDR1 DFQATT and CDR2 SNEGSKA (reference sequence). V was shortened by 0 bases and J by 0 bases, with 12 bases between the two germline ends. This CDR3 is CSARELAQSSYEQYF. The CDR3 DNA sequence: TGCAGTGCTAGAGAGCTAGCGCAGAGCTCCTACGAGCAGTACTTC.

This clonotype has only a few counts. As DNA, the CDR3 is TGTGCCAGCAGTTCCAGACAGGGCCGCACAGATACGCAGTATTTT. Translating it yields CASSSRQGRTDTQYF. The J gene is TRBJ2-3, the V gene TRBV6-5; 7 bases align to TRBD1. In germline, CDR1 is MNHEY, CDR2 SVGAGI. This CDR3 spans 15 amino acids. The J segment lost 1 base and the V segment lost 4 bases, leaving 5 bases of the junction unmatched.

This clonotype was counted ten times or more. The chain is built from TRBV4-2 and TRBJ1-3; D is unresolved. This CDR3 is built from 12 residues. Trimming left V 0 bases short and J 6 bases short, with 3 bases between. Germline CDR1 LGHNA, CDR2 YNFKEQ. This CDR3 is CASSQDTNTIYF. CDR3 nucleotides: TGTGCCAGCAGCCAAGACACAAACACCATATATTTT.

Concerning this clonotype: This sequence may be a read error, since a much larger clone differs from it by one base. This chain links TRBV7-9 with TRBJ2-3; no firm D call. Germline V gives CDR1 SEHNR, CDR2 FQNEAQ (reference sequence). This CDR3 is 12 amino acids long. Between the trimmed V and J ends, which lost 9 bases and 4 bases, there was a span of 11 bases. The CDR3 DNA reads TGTGCCAGGAGTCTCCCAGCAGATACGCAGTATTTT. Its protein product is CARSLPADTQYF.

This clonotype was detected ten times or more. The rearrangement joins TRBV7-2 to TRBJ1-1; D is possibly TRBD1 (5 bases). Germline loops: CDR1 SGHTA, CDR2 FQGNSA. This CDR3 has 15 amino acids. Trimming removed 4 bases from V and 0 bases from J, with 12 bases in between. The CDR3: CASSSRDSLNTEAFF. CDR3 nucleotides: TGTGCCAGCAGCTCCCGAGACAGTTTGAACACTGAAGCTTTCTTT.

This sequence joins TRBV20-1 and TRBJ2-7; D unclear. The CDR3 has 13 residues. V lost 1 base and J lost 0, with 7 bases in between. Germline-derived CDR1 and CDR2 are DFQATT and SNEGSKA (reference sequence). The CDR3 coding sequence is TGCAGTGCTAGAGGGGCTGTCTCCTACGAGCAGTACTTC. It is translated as CSARGAVSYEQYF.

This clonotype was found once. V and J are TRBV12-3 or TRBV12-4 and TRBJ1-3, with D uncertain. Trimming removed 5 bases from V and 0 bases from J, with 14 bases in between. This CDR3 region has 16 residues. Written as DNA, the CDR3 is TGTGCCAGCAGTATACCGGACGGGCTCTCTGGAAACACCATATATTTT. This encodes CASSIPDGLSGNTIYF.

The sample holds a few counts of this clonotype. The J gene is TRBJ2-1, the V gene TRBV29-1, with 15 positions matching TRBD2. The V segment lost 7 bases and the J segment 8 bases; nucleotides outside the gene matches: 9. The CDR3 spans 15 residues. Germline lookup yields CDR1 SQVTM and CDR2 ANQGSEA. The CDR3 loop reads CSAQGTSGRSDEQFF. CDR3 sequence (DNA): TGCAGCGCCCAAGGGACTAGCGGGAGGAGTGATGAGCAGTTCTTC.

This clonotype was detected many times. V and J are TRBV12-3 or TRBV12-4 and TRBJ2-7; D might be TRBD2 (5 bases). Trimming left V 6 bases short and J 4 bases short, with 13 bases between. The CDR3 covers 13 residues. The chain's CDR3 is CASSPGLAYEQYF. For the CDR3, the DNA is TGTGCCAGCAGCCCCGGACTTGCATACGAGCAGTACTTC.

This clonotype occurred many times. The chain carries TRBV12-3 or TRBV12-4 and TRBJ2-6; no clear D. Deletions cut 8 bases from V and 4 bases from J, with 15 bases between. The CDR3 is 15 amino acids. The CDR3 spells CASAQGPSGANVLTF. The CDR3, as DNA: TGTGCCAGCGCTCAAGGGCCTTCCGGGGCCAACGTCCTGACTTTC.

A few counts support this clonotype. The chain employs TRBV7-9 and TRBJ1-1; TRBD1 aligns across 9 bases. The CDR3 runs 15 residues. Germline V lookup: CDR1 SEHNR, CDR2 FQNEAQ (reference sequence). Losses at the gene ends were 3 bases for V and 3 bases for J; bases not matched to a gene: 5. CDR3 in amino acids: CASSLAGQGYTEAFF. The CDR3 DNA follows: TGTGCCAGCAGCTTGGCCGGACAGGGGTACACTGAAGCTTTCTTT. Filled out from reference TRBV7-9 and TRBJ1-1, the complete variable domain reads DTGVSQNPRHKITKRGQNVTFRCDPISEHNRLYWYRQTLGQGPEFLTYFQNEAQLEKSRLLSDRFSAERPKGSFSTLEIQRTEQGDSAMYLCASSLAGQGYTEAFFGQGTRLTVV.

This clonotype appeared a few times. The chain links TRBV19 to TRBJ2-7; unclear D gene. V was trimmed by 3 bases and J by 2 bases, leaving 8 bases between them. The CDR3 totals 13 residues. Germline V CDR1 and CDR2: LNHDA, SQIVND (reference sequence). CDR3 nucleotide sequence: TGTGCCAGTAGTATGGGTTTCGCCTACGAGCAGTACTTC. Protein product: CASSMGFAYEQYF.

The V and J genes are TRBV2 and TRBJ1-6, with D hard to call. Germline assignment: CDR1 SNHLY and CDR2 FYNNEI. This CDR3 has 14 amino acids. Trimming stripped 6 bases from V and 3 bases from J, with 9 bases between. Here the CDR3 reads CASSPRGYNSPLHF. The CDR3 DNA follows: TGTGCCAGCAGCCCGCGGGGCTATAATTCACCCCTCCACTTT.

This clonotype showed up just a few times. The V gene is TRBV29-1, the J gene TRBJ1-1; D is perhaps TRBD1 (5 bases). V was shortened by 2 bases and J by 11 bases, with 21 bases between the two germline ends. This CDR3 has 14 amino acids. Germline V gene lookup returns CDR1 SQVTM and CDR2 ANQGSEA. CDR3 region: CSVESPGKDPSAFF. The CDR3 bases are TGCAGCGTTGAATCCCCAGGGAAGGATCCTAGCGCTTTCTTT.

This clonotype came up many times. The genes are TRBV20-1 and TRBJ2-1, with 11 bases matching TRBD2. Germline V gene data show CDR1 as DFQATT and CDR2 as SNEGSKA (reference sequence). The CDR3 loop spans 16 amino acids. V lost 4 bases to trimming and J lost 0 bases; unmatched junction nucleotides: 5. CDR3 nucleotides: TGCAGTGCTACACTAGCGGGAGACAGCTCCTACAATGAGCAGTTCTTC. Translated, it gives CSATLAGDSSYNEQFF.

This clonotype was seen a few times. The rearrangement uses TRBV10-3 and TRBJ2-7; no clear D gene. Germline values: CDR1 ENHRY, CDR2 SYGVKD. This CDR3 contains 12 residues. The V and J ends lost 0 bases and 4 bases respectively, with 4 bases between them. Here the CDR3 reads CAISESSYEQYF. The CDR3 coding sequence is TGTGCCATCAGTGAGTCGAGTTACGAGCAGTACTTC.

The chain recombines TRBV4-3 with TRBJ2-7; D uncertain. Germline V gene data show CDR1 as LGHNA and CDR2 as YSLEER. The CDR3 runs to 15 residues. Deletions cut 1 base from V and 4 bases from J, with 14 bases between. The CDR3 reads CASSQVSGQVYEQYF. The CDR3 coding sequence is TGCGCCAGCAGCCAAGTTTCCGGGCAAGTATACGAGCAGTACTTC.

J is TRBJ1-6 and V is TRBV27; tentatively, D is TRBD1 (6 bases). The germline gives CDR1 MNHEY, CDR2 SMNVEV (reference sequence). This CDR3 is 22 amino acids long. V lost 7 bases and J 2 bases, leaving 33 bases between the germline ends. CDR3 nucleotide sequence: TGTGCCAGCAACCGCCCACAGGGTGCGGGGGTTCTAGCACAACCCTATAATTCACCCCTCCACTTT. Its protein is CASNRPQGAGVLAQPYNSPLHF.